The present entry profiles one T cell receptor beta chain with its context. This specimen belongs to a study of T-cell reconstitution after alpha-beta-depleted transplantation in children. TCRbeta library construction was performed incorporating unique molecular identifiers. TCRdb reprocessed the PCR reads with MiXCR, giving one entry per CDR3 protein. The sample includes 420,000 or so distinct CDR3 sequences, around 9.9% of them seen just once. The CDR3 totals 14 residues. Per the germline V gene, CDR1 is MNHEY and CDR2 is SMNVEV (reference sequence). V dropped 6 bases and J dropped 3 bases, with 12 bases sitting between them.

The chain has TRBV27 and TRBJ1-5, with a weak D call TRBD1 (6 bases). This sequence was found in a human donor who donated a stem cell graft to a child with acute myeloid leukemia. Sequences were derived from PBMCs from the stem cell graft donor, sampled from the stem cell graft. CDR3 in amino acids: CASSPRGDNQPQHF. Here the CDR3 DNA reads TGTGCCAGCAGCCCCAGGGGAGACAATCAGCCCCAGCATTTT.